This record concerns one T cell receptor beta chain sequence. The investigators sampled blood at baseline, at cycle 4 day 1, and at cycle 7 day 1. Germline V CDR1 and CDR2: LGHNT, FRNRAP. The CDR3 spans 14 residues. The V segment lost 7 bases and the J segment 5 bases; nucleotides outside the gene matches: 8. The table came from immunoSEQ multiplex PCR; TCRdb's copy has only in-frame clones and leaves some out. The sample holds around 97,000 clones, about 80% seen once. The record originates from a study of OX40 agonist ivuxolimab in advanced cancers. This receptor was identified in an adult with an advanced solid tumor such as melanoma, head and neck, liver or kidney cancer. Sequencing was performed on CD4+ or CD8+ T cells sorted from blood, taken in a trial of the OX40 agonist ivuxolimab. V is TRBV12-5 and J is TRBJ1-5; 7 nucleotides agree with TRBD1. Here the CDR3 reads CASAMAGTDQPQHF. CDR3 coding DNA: TGTGCTAGTGCCATGGCGGGGACAGATCAGCCCCAGCATTTT.